Following are 24 T cell receptor beta chains from one sample sequenced in a study of blood T cell repertoires in COVID-19. Only in-frame clones appear in the TCRdb table, and some are missing; sequencing was by immunoSEQ multiplex PCR. Seen here are approximately 670,000 clones, over 80% observed once, and the top ten hold under 0.3%. The sequencing sample was made of peripheral blood. Every receptor here comes from a woman aged 18-29 years with acute or convalescent COVID-19.

The chain employs TRBV9 and TRBJ2-7; a possible D gene is TRBD1 (5 bases). CDR3 length equals 15 residues. CDR1 is SGDLS, CDR2 YYNGEE, per germline. V lost 0 bases, J lost 5 bases, and 15 bases lay in between. CDR3 bases: TGTGCCAGCAGCGTAGAGGGTCAGGGTAACAACGAGCAGTACTTC. Its protein is CASSVEGQGNNEQYF. The full variable domain, completed using reference TRBV9 and TRBJ2-7, is DSGVTQTPKHLITATGQRVTLRCSPRSGDLSVYWYQQSLDQGLQFLIQYYNGEERAKGNILERFSAQQFPDLHSELNLSSLELGDSALYFCASSVEGQGNNEQYFGPGTRLTVT.

V is TRBV4-3 and J is TRBJ1-1, with 8 bases lining up with TRBD1. Trimming removed 5 bases from V and 1 base from J; junction bases left unmatched: 12. There are 17 residues in the CDR3. Germline values: CDR1 LGHNA, CDR2 YSLEER. Here the CDR3 reads CASSYTGGGWRNTEAFF. CDR3 coding DNA: TGCGCCAGCAGCTACACAGGGGGGGGCTGGCGGAACACTGAAGCTTTCTTT.

The chain employs TRBV3-1 (or the pseudogene TRBV3-2) and TRBJ1-2; 10 positions agree with TRBD1. The CDR3 totals 14 residues. J lost 5 bases, V lost 6 bases, and 6 bases had no gene match. Germline V gene data show CDR1 as LGHDT and CDR2 as YNNKEL (reference sequence). The CDR3 DNA sequence: TGTGCCAGCAGTCGCCGGGGACAGGGGTATGGCTACACCTTC. Protein: CASSRRGQGYGYTF.

The chain has TRBV30 and TRBJ1-3; TRBD1 might be the D (5 bases). Germline assignment: CDR1 GTSNPN and CDR2 SVGIG (reference sequence). This CDR3 contains 17 residues. Trimming removed 3 bases at V and 1 base at J, with 19 bases between. The CDR3 DNA sequence: TGTGCCTGGAGCCTTCCTTCTCCGGGGGTTTCTGGAAACACCATATATTTT. Protein product: CAWSLPSPGVSGNTIYF. Based on the CDR3 plus reference TRBV30 and TRBJ1-3, the full variable domain is SQTIHQWPATLVQPVGSPLSLECTVEGTSNPNLYWYRQAAGRGLQLLFYSVGIGQISSEVPQNLSASRPQDRQFILSSKKLLLSDSGFYLCAWSLPSPGVSGNTIYFGEGSWLTVV.

The chain couples TRBV10-1 to TRBJ1-2, with 9 bases lining up with TRBD1. The ends lost 6 bases at V and 4 bases at J; junction bases unmatched: 6. Germline CDR1 and CDR2: WNHNN and SYGVQD (reference sequence). CDR3 length: 14 amino acids. CDR3 nucleotide sequence: TGCGCCAGCAGAGGACAGGGGTTCAGCTATGGCTACACCTTC. It is translated as CASRGQGFSYGYTF.

Regarding this clone: One junction end disagrees with the germline gene, perhaps due to a read error. The chain couples TRBV10-2 to TRBJ2-7; D is possibly TRBD2 (6 bases). The CDR3 is 16 residues long. Germline CDR1 and CDR2: WSHSY and SAAADI. The CDR3, as DNA: TGCGCCAGCAATGAGTTAATGGCGGGGACTGTCGGCGAGCAGTACTTC. Translation: CASNELMAGTVGEQYF.

The V call is TRBV6-5, the J call TRBJ1-1, with 7 positions matching TRBD1. This CDR3 contains 12 residues. Germline CDR1 and CDR2: MNHEY and SVGAGI. J lost 1 base, V lost 10 bases, and 3 bases had no gene match. This CDR3 reads CATRQGNTEAFF. The CDR3 bases are TGTGCCACCAGACAGGGGAACACTGAAGCTTTCTTT.

The chain joins TRBV12-3 or TRBV12-4 to TRBJ2-7, with unresolved D. The CDR3 covers 12 residues. V shed 5 bases and J shed 2 bases, with 7 bases lying between them. The DNA of the CDR3 is TGTGCCAGCAGTCCCCAGGCCTACGAGCAGTACTTC. Protein product: CASSPQAYEQYF.

Only one count was recorded for this clone. The J gene is TRBJ1-4, the V gene TRBV5-8; 8 bases are shared with TRBD1. CDR1 and CDR2 from the germline V gene are SGHTS and YDEGEE. J lost 8 bases, V lost 5 bases, and 8 bases had no gene match. The CDR3 covers 14 residues. CDR3 residues: CASRRTGSGEKLFF. CDR3 in DNA: TGTGCCAGCAGGCGGACAGGGAGCGGCGAAAAACTGTTTTTT.

The gene calls are TRBV20-1 and TRBJ1-4; D may be TRBD1 (6 bases). This CDR3 region has 15 residues. Germline V gene sequence: CDR1 DFQATT, CDR2 SNEGSKA (reference sequence). V was trimmed by 3 bases and J by 0 bases, leaving 11 bases between them. CDR3 sequence reads: CSASGTTTTNEKLFF. CDR3 in DNA: TGCAGTGCTAGTGGGACAACCACAACTAATGAAAAACTGTTTTTT.

This sequence joins TRBV7-9 and TRBJ2-1, with a weak D call TRBD1 (6 bases). This CDR3 is built from 12 residues. Germline V gene data show CDR1 as SEHNR and CDR2 as FQNEAQ (reference sequence). Trimming pared 5 bases from V and 7 bases from J, leaving 9 bases between. CDR3 DNA sequence: TGTGCCAGCAGCCCCGACAGGAATGAGCAGTTCTTC. It yields the protein CASSPDRNEQFF.

The rearrangement joins TRBV29-1 to TRBJ1-1; D is ambiguous. Germline lookup yields CDR1 SQVTM and CDR2 ANQGSEA. The length of the CDR3 is 14 residues. Trimming removed 0 bases from V and 1 base from J, with 9 bases in between. The CDR3 reads CSVEDGWANTEAFF. As DNA, the CDR3 is TGCAGCGTTGAAGATGGCTGGGCGAACACTGAAGCTTTCTTT.

The chain recombines TRBV6-4 with TRBJ1-1, with 8 nucleotides matching TRBD1. Germline-derived CDR1 and CDR2 are MRHNA and SNTAGT. CDR3 length equals 15 residues. Trimming at V came to 5 bases and at J to 5 bases, leaving 10 bases not matched to a gene. Here the CDR3 DNA reads TGTGCCAGCAGTCCCCTCCCGGGACAGGTGACTGAAGCTTTCTTT. It codes for CASSPLPGQVTEAFF.

The chain uses TRBV5-4 and TRBJ2-7; 8 bases map to TRBD1. The germline V gene encodes CDR1 SGHNT and CDR2 YYREEE (reference sequence). The CDR3 sequence is 14 residues long. The V and J ends lost 5 bases and 8 bases, in that order; junction bases with no gene match: 12. CDR3 loop: CASSSGTGRSKQYF. Written as DNA, the CDR3 is TGTGCCAGCAGTTCCGGGACAGGCCGATCCAAGCAGTACTTC.

V gene TRBV3-1 (or the pseudogene TRBV3-2) combines with J gene TRBJ2-1; 16 bases match TRBD2. This CDR3 comprises 16 residues. Germline V lookup: CDR1 LGHDT, CDR2 YNNKEL (reference sequence). J was trimmed by 4 bases and V by 3 bases; bases with no gene match: 0. The CDR3 protein is CASSQGLAGGYNEQFF. DNA of the CDR3: TGTGCCAGCAGCCAGGGACTAGCGGGGGGGTACAATGAGCAGTTCTTC.

The gene calls are TRBV7-2 and TRBJ2-5, with 8 positions matching TRBD2. With 1 base clipped from V and 0 bases from J, the junction kept 7 bases outside the gene matches. The CDR3 sequence is 17 residues long. The germline gives CDR1 SGHTA, CDR2 FQGNSA. CDR3 bases: TGTGCCAGCAGCTTAGGAACCGGCGGGGGGTACCAAGAGACCCAGTACTTC. It is translated as CASSLGTGGGYQETQYF.

The rearrangement uses TRBV13 and TRBJ1-6; no definite D call. The CDR3 runs to 13 residues. Trimming shortened V by 0 bases and J by 9 bases, and 6 bases separated the two germline ends. Germline CDR1 reads PRHDT; CDR2 reads FYEKMQ (reference sequence). DNA of the CDR3: TGTGCCAGCAGCTTAGGGCGCGGTTCACCCCTCCACTTT. Protein product: CASSLGRGSPLHF.

CDR3 amino acids: CASTVGAPLSGYTF. The CDR3 nucleotides read TGTGCCAGCACCGTAGGGGCTCCTCTTTCCGGCTACACCTTC. This chain links TRBV5-6 with TRBJ1-2, with D perhaps TRBD1 (5 bases). Germline values: CDR1 SGHDT, CDR2 YYEEEE. CDR3 length equals 14 residues. Deletions cut 6 bases from V and 8 bases from J, with 20 bases between.

The rearrangement uses TRBV5-8 and TRBJ1-2; perhaps TRBD1 as D (5 bases). The CDR3 has 16 residues. CDR1 is SGHTS and CDR2 is YDEGEE in the germline V gene. The V end was cut by 0 bases, the J end by 4 bases, with 16 bases between. In DNA, the CDR3 is TGTGCCAGCAGCTTGGGACAGACCCTCTATGTCTATGGCTACACCTTC. This gives the protein CASSLGQTLYVYGYTF.

V gene TRBV6-2 or TRBV6-3 combines with J gene TRBJ1-1; 8 bases match TRBD1. Germline-derived CDR1 and CDR2 are MNHEY and SVGEGT. The junction had 9 bases not matched to a gene; V was cut back by 4 bases and J by 5 bases. The CDR3 consists of 15 residues. The CDR3 loop is CASSSADREGTEAFF. The DNA of the CDR3 is TGTGCCAGCAGTTCAGCGGACAGGGAGGGGACTGAAGCTTTCTTT.

The chain has TRBV4-3 and TRBJ2-3; D possibly corresponds to TRBD2 (6 bases). Germline V gene sequence: CDR1 LGHNA, CDR2 YSLEER. This CDR3 has 14 residues. With 3 bases removed from V and 1 base from J, the gap between germline ends came to 8 bases. The CDR3 protein is CASSQRDGTDTQYF. The CDR3 DNA reads TGCGCCAGCAGCCAGCGGGACGGCACAGATACGCAGTATTTT.

The rearrangement uses TRBV7-2 and TRBJ2-3; D perhaps matches TRBD2 (7 bases). From germline, CDR1 is SGHTA and CDR2 FQGNSA. Trimming took off 4 bases at V and 5 bases at J, with 19 bases between the two ends. The CDR3 covers 16 residues. The CDR3 loop reads CASSWGGILGGDTQYF. CDR3 DNA sequence: TGTGCCAGCAGCTGGGGAGGGATCCTAGGGGGAGATACGCAGTATTTT.

The J gene is TRBJ1-2, the V gene TRBV5-1; 7 bases match TRBD1. Germline CDR1 is SGHRS and CDR2 is YFSETQ. This CDR3 comprises 15 residues. V lost 4 bases to trimming and J lost 4 bases; unmatched junction nucleotides: 10. The CDR3, as DNA: TGCGCCAGCAGCCATAATACAGGGGATCTCTATGGCTACACCTTC. Translating it yields CASSHNTGDLYGYTF.

The rearrangement joins TRBV6-4 to TRBJ2-2; D uncertain. Germline V lookup: CDR1 MRHNA, CDR2 SNTAGT. The CDR3 is 14 residues long. V was trimmed by 0 bases and J by 4 bases, leaving 6 bases between them. CDR3 nucleotide sequence: TGTGCCAGCAGTGACTCGAGCACCACCGGGGAGCTGTTTTTT. Amino acids: CASSDSSTTGELFF.